This T cell receptor (beta chain) was observed in a study of T cell responses to AZD1222 COVID-19 vaccine. The study's findings and limits: Targets within unmutated variant regions were reportedly found for nearly half of spike-specific TCRs. Clonal diversity may have been underestimated, and the donors were mostly white British, with more females than males.

Using immunoSEQ multiplex PCR, the repertoire was profiled, and TCRdb retains in-frame clones only, with some absent. Seen here are about 140,000 clones, more than 75% observed once, and the top ten hold 3.1%. On this clone: No antigen is known for it.

This clonotype was sampled from an adult who received the AZD1222 COVID-19 vaccine. Specimen: peripheral blood, collected 28 days after the second AZD1222 dose.

As DNA, the CDR3 is TGTGCCAGCAGCACCGAACAGGAATCGGAGACCCAGTACTTC. Translated, it gives CASSTEQESETQYF. The V gene is TRBV2, the J gene TRBJ2-5; tentatively, D is TRBD1 (5 bases). This CDR3 has 14 amino acids. V was shortened by 6 bases and J by 5 bases, with 16 bases between the two germline ends. Germline V CDR1 and CDR2: SNHLY, FYNNEI.